The next 9 T cell receptor beta chains were all read from a single sample in a study of T cells expressing NK-cell markers. TCRdb re-called the 5' RACE reads; one entry per CDR3 protein, DNA not given. The sample data list about 260,000 distinct CDR3 sequences. Sequenced input: blood T cells: a sorted CD56 or NKG2C T cell subset, CD4+ or CD8+ T cells, or bulk PBMC T cells (not recorded which). These receptors all stem from a woman between 18 and 70 years old in good health.

The V call is TRBV4-2, the J call TRBJ1-3; as DNA is missing, the TRBD1 call by TCRdb cannot be tested. Germline V gene lookup returns CDR1 LGHNA and CDR2 YNFKEQ. This CDR3 region has 15 residues. This CDR3 is CASSPSRGDGNTICF.

This chain joins TRBV7-9 and TRBJ2-2; TCRdb outputs TRBD1, but without DNA this stays unchecked. From germline, CDR1 is SEHNR and CDR2 FQNEAQ (reference sequence). The CDR3 length is 14 residues. The CDR3 is CASSTPGTTGELFF. Supplemented by reference TRBV7-9 and TRBJ2-2, the full variable domain reads DTGVSQNPRHKITKRGQNVTFRCDPISEHNRLYWYRQTLGQGPEFLTYFQNEAQLEKSRLLSDRFSAERPKGSFSTLEIQRTEQGDSAMYLCASSTPGTTGELFFGEGSRLTVL.

The chain uses TRBV6-1 and TRBJ2-3; the TCRdb call, TRBD2, lacks DNA for checking. This CDR3 has 19 residues. CDR1 and CDR2 (germline): MNHNS, SASEGT. CDR3 residues: CASSGGLAGGAGEADTQYF.

J is TRBJ1-1 and V is TRBV6-5. The germline CDR1 and CDR2 sequences are MNHEY and SVGAGI. The CDR3 is 11 amino acids. The CDR3 reads CASSRRSEAFF.

The chain links TRBV27 to TRBJ1-2; the TCRdb D gene call, TRBD1, has no DNA to confirm it. The CDR3 loop spans 16 amino acids. Germline V gene sequence: CDR1 MNHEY, CDR2 SMNVEV (reference sequence). The CDR3 is CASSLGLGGGNYGYTF.

The genes are TRBV7-7 and TRBJ2-1; TCRdb gives TRBD2 as the D gene, but with no DNA this cannot be confirmed. CDR1 SSHAT and CDR2 FNYEAQ come from the germline V gene (reference sequence). The CDR3 has 14 residues. The CDR3 loop reads CASSLGDSRDEQFF.

J is TRBJ2-3 and V is TRBV11-2; TCRdb's assignment of TRBD1 cannot be checked, as there is no DNA. This CDR3 is built from 15 residues. CDR1 and CDR2 (germline): SGHAT, FQNNGV. The chain's CDR3 is CASSPDGTSTDTQYF.

The J gene is TRBJ2-7, the V gene TRBV20-1; TCRdb selects TRBD1, and the lack of DNA leaves this call unchecked. CDR1 is DFQATT and CDR2 is SNEGSKA in the germline V gene (reference sequence). CDR3 length equals 11 residues. The CDR3 sequence: CSAMGQNEQYF.

This chain uses TRBV27 with TRBJ2-7. Germline lookup yields CDR1 MNHEY and CDR2 SMNVEV (reference sequence). This CDR3 spans 12 amino acids. The CDR3 sequence: CASRHGSAEQYF.